The rows below give T cell receptor beta chains drawn from one sample of a study of cytomegalovirus exposure and HLA in healthy donors. The table came from immunoSEQ multiplex PCR; TCRdb's copy has only in-frame clones and leaves some out. Of roughly 120,000 clones detected, around 78% appear once; the ten largest clones hold about 1.9%. Sequenced input: PBMCs. These TCRs come from a man in his fifties or sixties in good health and CMV-seronegative. The CDR3 runs from the conserved cysteine through the conserved F or W. D genes are given only for firm matches. Clone size is given for some rows only: seen once, a few or many times, or a class if the clone is expanded.

J gene | clone size | V gene | D gene | CDR3 DNA | CDR3 protein
TRBJ1-1 | . | TRBV4-1 | . | TGCGCCAGCAGCCAAGAGACAGGCATGAACACTGAAGCTTTCTTT | CASSQETGMNTEAFF
TRBJ1-5 | . | TRBV19 | . | TGTGCCAGCGAGCGCGGGGGGAATCAGCCCCAGCATTTT | CASERGGNQPQHF
TRBJ2-3 | few | TRBV5-1 | TRBD2 | TGCGCCAGCAGCTTGTTCTCGGGACTAGCGATAGATACGCAGTATTTT | CASSLFSGLAIDTQYF
TRBJ2-7 | . | TRBV2 | . | TGTGCCAGCAGTGCAAGAGAGGGCGCCTACGAGCAGTACTTC | CASSAREGAYEQYF
TRBJ1-5 | . | TRBV7-8 | . | TGTGCCAGCAGCCCCCAGGGATTCAATCAGCCCCAGCATTTT | CASSPQGFNQPQHF
TRBJ2-3 | . | TRBV6-1 | . | TGTGCCAGCAGCCCGCCCCGGGCAGATACGCAGTATTTT | CASSPPRADTQYF
TRBJ2-6 | . | TRBV5-1 | . | TGCGCCAGCAGCTTGGGGCAGGGTCTCTCTGGGGCCAACGTCCTGACTTTC | CASSLGQGLSGANVLTF
TRBJ2-3 | . | TRBV5-1 | TRBD1 | TGCGCCAGCAGGTGGACAGGGGCCACAGATACGCAGTATTTT | CASRWTGATDTQYF
TRBJ2-1 | few | TRBV5-5 | TRBD2 | TGTGCCAGCAGCTGGGGAGCGGGGCCTGAAGATGAGCAGTTCTTC | CASSWGAGPEDEQFF
TRBJ1-1 | few | TRBV28 | TRBD1 | TGTGCCAGCAGCCCGCCGGGACAGGGGGGGACTGAAGCTTTCTTT | CASSPPGQGGTEAFF
TRBJ2-2 | few | TRBV6-5 | . | TGTGCCAGCAGTTATGAGCCGCGGTACGCCGGGGAGCTGTTTTTT | CASSYEPRYAGELFF
TRBJ1-1 | . | TRBV7-6 | . | TGTGCCAGCAGCTTAGGGGCAGGGATGTTTGCTTTCTTT | CASSLGAGMFAFF
TRBJ2-2 | once | TRBV5-8 | TRBD1 | TGTGCCAGCAGCCCCCTCGGGACAGGGGTTAAGACCGGGGAGCTGTTTTTT | CASSPLGTGVKTGELFF
TRBJ1-1 | few | TRBV6-5 | TRBD1 | TGTGCCAGCAGGCTCACTCGACAGGGCGGCGGTGAAGCTTTCTTT | CASRLTRQGGGEAFF
TRBJ1-1 | . | TRBV19 | . | TGTGCCAGTAGTATGTCACTCACTGAAGCTTTCTTT | CASSMSLTEAFF
TRBJ2-3 | . | TRBV2 | . | TGTGCCAGCAGTGTGTGGACAACCACAGATACGCAGTATTTT | CASSVWTTTDTQYF
TRBJ2-1 | . | TRBV9 | . | TGTGCCAGCAGCGACCAGGGCGGCGGGGCGGAGCAGTTCTTC | CASSDQGGGAEQFF
TRBJ1-2 | . | TRBV6-4 | TRBD1 | TGTGCCAGCAGTGAGCGACAGGGCGACGGCTACACCTTC | CASSERQGDGYTF
TRBJ2-4 | . | TRBV19 | TRBD1 | TGTGCCAGTAGTATAGATCGGACAGGGGTAGCCAAAAACATTCAGTACTTC | CASSIDRTGVAKNIQYF
TRBJ1-5 | . | TRBV6-1 | TRBD1 | TGTGCCAGCAGGGGACAGGATAATCAGCCCCAGCATTTT | CASRGQDNQPQHF
TRBJ1-6 | . | TRBV27 | . | TGTGCCAGCAGTCCGACCCGGGGACACCGGGGCCTCCACTTT | CASSPTRGHRGLHF
TRBJ2-1 | . | TRBV9 | . | TGTGCCAGCAGCGATGGGGAGGAGGCAACCGACAATGAGCAGTTCTTC | CASSDGEEATDNEQFF
TRBJ2-2 | few | TRBV7-7 | TRBD1 | TGTGCCAGCAGCCCGACAGGGAAGAACACCGGGGAGCTGTTTTTT | CASSPTGKNTGELFF
TRBJ2-1 | . | TRBV5-6 | . | TGTGCCAGCAGCTTCGGGTTAAATCCCCCCACTGAGCAGTTCTTC | CASSFGLNPPTEQFF
TRBJ1-1 | . | TRBV13 | . | TGTGCCAGCAGCTTAGGGTTTAACCGGAGCACTGAAGCTTTCTTT | CASSLGFNRSTEAFF
TRBJ2-2 | . | TRBV5-4 | TRBD1 | TGTGCCAGCAGCCAAAATCCGGGACAGGGACCCGGGGAGCTGTTTTTT | CASSQNPGQGPGELFF
TRBJ2-1 | . | TRBV7-3 | TRBD2 | TGTGCCAGCAGCTTTAGCGGGGGCCAGCCCGGGAATGAGCAGTTCTTC | CASSFSGGQPGNEQFF
TRBJ1-2 | . | TRBV25-1 | TRBD1 | TGTGCCAGCAGTGAAGGGACAGCCATCCCTGGCTACACCTTC | CASSEGTAIPGYTF
TRBJ1-1 | . | TRBV5-1 | . | TGCGCCAGCAGCTTGGCCGGGGAAATCATGAACACTGAAGCTTTCTTT | CASSLAGEIMNTEAFF
TRBJ1-3 | . | TRBV14 | . | TGTGCCAGCAGCCCTCAGGACAGCACCATATATTTT | CASSPQDSTIYF
TRBJ2-7 | few | TRBV5-1 | . | TGCGCCAGCAGCTCCGAACCTACAGGGTGGAGCTCCTACGAGCAGTACTTC | CASSSEPTGWSSYEQYF
TRBJ2-1 | few | TRBV5-1 | . | TGCGCCAGCAGCTTGGCGGGGGATTCTTCCTACAATGAGCAGTTCTTC | CASSLAGDSSYNEQFF
TRBJ1-1 | . | TRBV6-1 | TRBD1 | TGTGCCAGCAGAGACGACAGGGTGAGCACTGAAGCTTTCTTT | CASRDDRVSTEAFF
TRBJ2-5 | . | TRBV14 | TRBD1 | TGTGCCAGCAGCCAAGATTTCGGACAGGGGGCGACCCAGTACTTC | CASSQDFGQGATQYF
TRBJ1-6 | . | TRBV10-3 | TRBD1 | TGTGCCATCAGTGATTCGGACAGGGGCGAAACAAATTCACCCCTCCACTTT | CAISDSDRGETNSPLHF
TRBJ2-2 | few | TRBV9 | . | TGTGCCAGCAGCGTCGGGGAACCAAACACCGGGGAGCTGTTTTTT | CASSVGEPNTGELFF
TRBJ1-4 | few | TRBV4-3 | . | TGCGCCAGCAGCCAGGGTACACCGGGGGGTGAAAAACTGTTTTTT | CASSQGTPGGEKLFF
TRBJ1-1 | once | TRBV30 | . | TGTGCCTGGAGTGAAGGGGTGGATGAAGCTTTCTTT | CAWSEGVDEAFF
TRBJ2-1 | few | TRBV30 | TRBD1 | TGTGCCTGGAGTAACCCCGAGGACAGGGGCTATGAGCAGTTCTTC | CAWSNPEDRGYEQFF
TRBJ1-1 | . | TRBV28 | . | TGTGCCAGCGGCTTAAAGAAGACCCCAGGGCCTTTCTTT | CASGLKKTPGPFF
TRBJ1-2 | . | TRBV4-1 | . | TGCGCCAGCAGCCAAGATAAAAACTATGGCTACACCTTC | CASSQDKNYGYTF
TRBJ2-2 | once | TRBV7-9 | . | TGTGCCAGCAGCCCATACCGAGACAGGAACACCGGGGAGCTGTTTTTT | CASSPYRDRNTGELFF
TRBJ1-4 | . | TRBV5-6 | TRBD1 | TGTGCCAGCAGCGACCGGGACAGAGATGAAAAACTGTTTTTT | CASSDRDRDEKLFF
TRBJ2-2 | once | TRBV5-1 | TRBD1 | TGCGCCAGCAGCCCACCATTACTAAGAACAGGGGGCCGGACCGGGGAGCTGTTTTTT | CASSPPLLRTGGRTGELFF
TRBJ2-1 | . | TRBV5-6 | TRBD2 | TGTGCCAGCAGCTTGGAGTGGGGGGGGTACAATGAGCAGTTCTTC | CASSLEWGGYNEQFF
TRBJ1-2 | . | TRBV2 | . | TGTGCCAGCAAGGGGCCTGGCTATGGCTACACCTTC | CASKGPGYGYTF
TRBJ2-1 | . | TRBV6-1 | . | TGTGCCAGCAGTGGATTCAGTTTCGGGAACAATGAGCAGCTCTTC | CASSGFSFGNNEQLF
TRBJ2-3 | few | TRBV10-3 | TRBD2 | TGTGCCACCGGGACTAGCGGGGGGATGAGCACAGATACGCAGTATTTT | CATGTSGGMSTDTQYF
TRBJ2-1 | . | TRBV28 | TRBD1 | TGTGCCAGCAGGTGGACAGGTAACAATGAGCAGTTCTTC | CASRWTGNNEQFF
TRBJ2-2 | few | TRBV6-5 | . | TGTGCCAGCAAGGCGGAGTTGAACACCGGGGAGCTGTTTTTT | CASKAELNTGELFF
TRBJ1-5 | . | TRBV5-1 | TRBD1 | TGCGCCAGCAGCTTGCTCCCCGGACAGGACAATCAGCCCCAGCATTTT | CASSLLPGQDNQPQHF
TRBJ1-4 | . | TRBV15 | . | TGTGCCACCAGCAGAGAGACAGGAGTTAATGAAAAACTGTTTTTT | CATSRETGVNEKLFF
TRBJ2-3 | once | TRBV7-9 | . | TGTGCCAGCAGCTTAGAACCCAGGGGTATCATGGATACGCAGTATTTT | CASSLEPRGIMDTQYF
TRBJ1-1 | . | TRBV9 | TRBD1 | TGTGCCAGCACCCCGGGACAGATGAACACTGAAGCTTTCTTT | CASTPGQMNTEAFF
TRBJ2-5 | . | TRBV5-1 | . | TGCGCCAGCAGCCCACAAGGACTCGCTGAAGAGACCCAGTACTTC | CASSPQGLAEETQYF
TRBJ1-1 | . | TRBV6-5 | . | TGTGCCAGCAGTTACCCGGGGGGGAACGAAGCTTTCTTT | CASSYPGGNEAFF